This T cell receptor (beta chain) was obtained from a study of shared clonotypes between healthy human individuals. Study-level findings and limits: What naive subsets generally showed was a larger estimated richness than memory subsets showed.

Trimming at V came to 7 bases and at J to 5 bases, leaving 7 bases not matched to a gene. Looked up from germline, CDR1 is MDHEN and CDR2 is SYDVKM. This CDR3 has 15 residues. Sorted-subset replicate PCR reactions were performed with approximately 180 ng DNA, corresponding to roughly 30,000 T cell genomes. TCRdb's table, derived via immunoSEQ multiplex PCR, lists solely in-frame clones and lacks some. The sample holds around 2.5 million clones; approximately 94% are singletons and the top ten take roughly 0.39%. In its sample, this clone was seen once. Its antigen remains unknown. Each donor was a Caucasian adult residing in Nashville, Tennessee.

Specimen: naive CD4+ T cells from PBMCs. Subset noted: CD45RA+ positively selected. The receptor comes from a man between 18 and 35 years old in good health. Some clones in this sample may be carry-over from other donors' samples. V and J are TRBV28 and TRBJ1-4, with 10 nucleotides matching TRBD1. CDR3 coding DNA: TGTGCCAGCACCCCGGGACAGGGGCCCAATGAAAAACTGTTTTTT. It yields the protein CASTPGQGPNEKLFF.